This T cell receptor (beta chain) comes out of a study of T cell changes during pregnancy in multiple sclerosis. Using immunoSEQ multiplex PCR, the repertoire was profiled, and TCRdb retains in-frame clones only, with some absent. The sample yields about 60,000 clones, roughly 91% seen once. From germline, CDR1 is SGHAT and CDR2 FQDESV (reference sequence). The CDR3 covers 12 residues. Trimming left V 5 bases short and J 6 bases short, with 8 bases between. This clone came up once. The TCR sequence derives from a female donor with multiple sclerosis, enrolled in a pregnancy study. This chain uses TRBV11-1 with TRBJ2-1, with D hard to call. The specimen comprised peripheral blood, sampled in the second trimester of pregnancy. The CDR3 region is CASSHVSNEQFF. The CDR3, as DNA: TGTGCCAGCAGCCATGTTAGCAATGAGCAGTTCTTC. Filled out from reference TRBV11-1 and TRBJ2-1, the complete variable domain reads EAEVAQSPRYKITEKSQAVAFWCDPISGHATLYWYRQILGQGPELLVQFQDESVVDDSQLPKDRFSAERLKGVDSTLKIQPAELGDSAMYLCASSHVSNEQFFGPGTRLTVL.